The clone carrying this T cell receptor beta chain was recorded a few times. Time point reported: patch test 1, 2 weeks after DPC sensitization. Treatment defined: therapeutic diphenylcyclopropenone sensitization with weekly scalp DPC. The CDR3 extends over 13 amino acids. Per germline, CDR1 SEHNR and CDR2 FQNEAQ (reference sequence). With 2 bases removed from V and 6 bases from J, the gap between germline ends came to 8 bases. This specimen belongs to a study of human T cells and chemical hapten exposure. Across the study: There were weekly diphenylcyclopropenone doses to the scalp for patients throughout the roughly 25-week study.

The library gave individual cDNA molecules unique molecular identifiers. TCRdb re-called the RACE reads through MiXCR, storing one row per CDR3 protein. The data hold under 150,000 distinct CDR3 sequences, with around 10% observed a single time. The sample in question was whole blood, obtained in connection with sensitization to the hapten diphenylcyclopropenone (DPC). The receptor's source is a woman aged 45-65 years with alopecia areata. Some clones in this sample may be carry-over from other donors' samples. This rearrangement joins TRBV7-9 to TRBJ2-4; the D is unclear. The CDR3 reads CASSLNQINIQYF. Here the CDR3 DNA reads TGTGCCAGCAGCTTAAACCAGATAAACATTCAGTACTTC.